This T cell receptor beta chain came from a study of cytomegalovirus exposure and HLA in healthy donors. V was clipped by 4 bases and J by 6 bases; unmatched bases: 3. CDR3 length: 14 amino acids. The germline V gene encodes CDR1 LNHDA and CDR2 SQIVND (reference sequence). Vbeta (60) and Jbeta (13) primers were used in the PCR. Repertoires were generated with immunoSEQ multiplex PCR, while TCRdb's copy carries only in-frame clones and drops some. This table holds more than 95,000 clones, about 81% found once. There are a few counts of this clone. The receptor was isolated from a woman aged 30 to 39 in good health and CMV-seronegative. The chain carries TRBV19 and TRBJ1-5; TRBD1 matches at 10 bases. Sequences were obtained from PBMCs. CDR3 residues: CASSRQGAFQPQHF. The CDR3 DNA reads TGTGCCAGTAGTAGACAGGGGGCATTTCAGCCCCAGCATTTT. The whole variable domain, remainder taken from reference TRBV19 and TRBJ1-5, is DGGITQSPKYLFRKEGQNVTLSCEQNLNHDAMYWYRQDPGQGLRLIYYSQIVNDFQKGDIAEGYSVSREKKESFPLTVTSAQKNPTAFYLCASSRQGAFQPQHFGDGTRLSIL.